The T cell receptor (beta chain) under discussion was sequenced for a study of shared clonotypes between healthy human individuals. Concerning this clone itself: Its antigen remains unknown. Only one base separates this from a far larger clonotype, so it likely reflects a read error. The same CDR3 arises from other DNA sequences in this sample as well.

Whole-study findings and limits: Clonotype sharing across donors was expected to vary with sequencing depth. Researchers sampled only blood; tissue repertoires likely differ.

This table comes from immunoSEQ multiplex PCR, and its TCRdb copy is limited to in-frame clones, with some not included. Of about half a million clones in the sample, over 70% were seen once. Donation came from healthy HIV-negative adults that had no recent acute infections or vaccinations. The CDR3 length is 16 residues. Per the germline V gene, CDR1 is KGHSH and CDR2 is LQKENI. Material: PBMCs. This receptor was obtained from a woman between 40 and 50 years old in good health. Some clones in this sample may be carry-over from other donors' samples. The chain is built from TRBV18 and TRBJ2-7; 7 positions match TRBD2. CDR3 bases: TGTGCTAGCTCCCCAAGGAGCCTAGCGGCTTCCTACGAGCAGTACTTC. Amino acid sequence: CASSPRSLAASYEQYF. The full variable domain, its missing parts supplied by reference TRBV18 and TRBJ2-7, is NAGVMQNPRHLVRRRGQEARLRCSPMKGHSHVYWYRQLPEEGLKFMVYLQKENIIDESGMPKERFSAEFPKEGPSILRIQQVVRGDSAAYFCASSPRSLAASYEQYFGPGTRLTVT.